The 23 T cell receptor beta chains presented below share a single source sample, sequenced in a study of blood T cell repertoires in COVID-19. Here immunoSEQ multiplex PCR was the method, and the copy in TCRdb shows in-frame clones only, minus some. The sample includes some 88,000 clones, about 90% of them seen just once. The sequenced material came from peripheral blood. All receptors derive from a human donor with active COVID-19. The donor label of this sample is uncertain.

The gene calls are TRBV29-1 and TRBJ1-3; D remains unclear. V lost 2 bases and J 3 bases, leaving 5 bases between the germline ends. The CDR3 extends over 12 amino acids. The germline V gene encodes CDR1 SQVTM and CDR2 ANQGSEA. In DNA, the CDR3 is TGCAGCGTTGAACGCGGTGGAAACACCATATATTTT. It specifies CSVERGGNTIYF.

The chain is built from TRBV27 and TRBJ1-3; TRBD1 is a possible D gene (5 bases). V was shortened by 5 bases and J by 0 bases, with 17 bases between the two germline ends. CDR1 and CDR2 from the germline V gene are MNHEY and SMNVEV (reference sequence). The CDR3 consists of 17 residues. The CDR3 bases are TGTGCCAGCAGTCAATCCGCAGGGCCTAGCTCTGGAAACACCATATATTTT. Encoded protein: CASSQSAGPSSGNTIYF.

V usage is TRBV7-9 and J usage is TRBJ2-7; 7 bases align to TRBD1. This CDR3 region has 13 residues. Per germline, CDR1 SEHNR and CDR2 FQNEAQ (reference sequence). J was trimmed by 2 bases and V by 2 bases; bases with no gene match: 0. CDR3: CASSLQGAYEQYF. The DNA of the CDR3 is TGTGCCAGCAGCTTACAGGGGGCCTACGAGCAGTACTTC.

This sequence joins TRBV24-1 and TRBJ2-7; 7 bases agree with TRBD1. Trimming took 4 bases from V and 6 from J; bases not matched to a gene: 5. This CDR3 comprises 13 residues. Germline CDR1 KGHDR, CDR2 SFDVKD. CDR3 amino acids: CATSEPPGGEQYF. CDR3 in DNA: TGTGCCACCAGTGAACCCCCAGGGGGCGAGCAGTACTTC.

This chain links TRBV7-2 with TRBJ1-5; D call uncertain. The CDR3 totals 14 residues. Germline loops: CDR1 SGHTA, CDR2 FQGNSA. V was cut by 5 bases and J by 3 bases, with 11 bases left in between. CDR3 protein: CASSQTSYNQPQHF. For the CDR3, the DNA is TGTGCCAGCAGCCAGACAAGTTACAATCAGCCCCAGCATTTT.

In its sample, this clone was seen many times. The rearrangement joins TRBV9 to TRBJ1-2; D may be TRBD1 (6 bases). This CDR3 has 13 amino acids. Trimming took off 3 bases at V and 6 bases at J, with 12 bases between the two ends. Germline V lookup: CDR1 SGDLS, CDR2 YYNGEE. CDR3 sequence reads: CASSAPSGDGYTF. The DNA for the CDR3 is TGTGCCAGCAGCGCCCCTTCAGGGGATGGCTACACCTTC. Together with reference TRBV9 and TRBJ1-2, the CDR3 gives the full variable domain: DSGVTQTPKHLITATGQRVTLRCSPRSGDLSVYWYQQSLDQGLQFLIQYYNGEERAKGNILERFSAQQFPDLHSELNLSSLELGDSALYFCASSAPSGDGYTFGSGTRLTVV.

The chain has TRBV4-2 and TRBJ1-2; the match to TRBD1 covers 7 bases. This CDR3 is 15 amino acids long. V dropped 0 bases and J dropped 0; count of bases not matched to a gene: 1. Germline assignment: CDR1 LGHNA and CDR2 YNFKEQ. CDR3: CASSQDDRANYGYTF. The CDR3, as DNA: TGTGCCAGCAGCCAAGATGACAGGGCTAACTATGGCTACACCTTC.

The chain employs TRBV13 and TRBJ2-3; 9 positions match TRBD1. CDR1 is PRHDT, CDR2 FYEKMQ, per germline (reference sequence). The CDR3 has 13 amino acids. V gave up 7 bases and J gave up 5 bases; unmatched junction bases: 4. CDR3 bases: TGTGCCAGCACCGGACAGGGGAAAGATACGCAGTATTTT. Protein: CASTGQGKDTQYF.

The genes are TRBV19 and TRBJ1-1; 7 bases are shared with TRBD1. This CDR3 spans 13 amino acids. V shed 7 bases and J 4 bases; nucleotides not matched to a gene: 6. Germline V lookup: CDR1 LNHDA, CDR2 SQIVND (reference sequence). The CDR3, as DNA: TGTGCCAGTACGGAACAGGGGCGCACTGAAGCTTTCTTT. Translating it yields CASTEQGRTEAFF.

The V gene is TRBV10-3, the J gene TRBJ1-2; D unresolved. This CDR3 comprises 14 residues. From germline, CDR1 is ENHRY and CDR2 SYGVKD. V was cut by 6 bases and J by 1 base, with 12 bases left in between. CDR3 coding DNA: TGTGCCATCAGCGCCGGGGAGGATAACTATGGCTACACCTTC. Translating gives CAISAGEDNYGYTF.

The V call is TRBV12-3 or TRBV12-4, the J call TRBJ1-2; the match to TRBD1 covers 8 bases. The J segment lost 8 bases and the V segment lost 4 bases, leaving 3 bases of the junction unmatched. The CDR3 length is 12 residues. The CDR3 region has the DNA TGTGCCAGCAGTTCCAGGGGGCGAGGCTACACCTTC. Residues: CASSSRGRGYTF.

The CDR3 sequence: CASSPTGGNEKLFF. The CDR3 DNA reads as TGTGCCAGCAGTCCGACAGGGGGTAATGAAAAACTGTTTTTT. V and J are TRBV28 and TRBJ1-4, with 9 bases aligning to TRBD1. Germline V CDR1 and CDR2: MDHEN, SYDVKM. Trimming cost V 5 bases and J 4 bases; bases outside gene matches: 2. The CDR3 is 14 residues long.

CDR3 sequence reads: CASRRTGEGVPLHF. The CDR3, as DNA: TGTGCCAGTAGACGGACAGGGGAAGGGGTTCCCCTCCACTTT. The chain couples TRBV19 to TRBJ1-6; 9 bases fit TRBD1. Losses at the gene ends were 6 bases for V and 13 bases for J; bases not matched to a gene: 10. The germline V gene encodes CDR1 LNHDA and CDR2 SQIVND (reference sequence). The CDR3 runs to 14 residues. Complete variable domain (other parts from reference TRBV19 and TRBJ1-6): DGGITQSPKYLFRKEGQNVTLSCEQNLNHDAMYWYRQDPGQGLRLIYYSQIVNDFQKGDIAEGYSVSREKKESFPLTVTSAQKNPTAFYLCASRRTGEGVPLHFGNGTRLTVT.

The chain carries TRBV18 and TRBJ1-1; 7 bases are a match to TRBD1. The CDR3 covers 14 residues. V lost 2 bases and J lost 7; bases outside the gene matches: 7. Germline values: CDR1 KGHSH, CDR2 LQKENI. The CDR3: CASSPSGRDSEAFF. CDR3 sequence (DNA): TGTGCCAGCTCACCATCGGGACGGGACAGTGAAGCTTTCTTT.

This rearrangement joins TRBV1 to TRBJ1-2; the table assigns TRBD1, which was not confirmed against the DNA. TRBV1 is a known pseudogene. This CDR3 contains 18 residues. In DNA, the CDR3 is TGCACCAGCAGCCAAGAAAAAGATGTTGGGACAGCCAACTATGGCTACACCTTC. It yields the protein CTSSQEKDVGTANYGYTF.

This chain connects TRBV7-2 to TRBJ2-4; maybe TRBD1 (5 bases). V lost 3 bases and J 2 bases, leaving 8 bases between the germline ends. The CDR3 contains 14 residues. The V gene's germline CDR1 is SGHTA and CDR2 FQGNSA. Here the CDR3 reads CASSFRESKNIQYF. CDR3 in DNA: TGTGCCAGCAGCTTCAGGGAATCCAAAAACATTCAGTACTTC.

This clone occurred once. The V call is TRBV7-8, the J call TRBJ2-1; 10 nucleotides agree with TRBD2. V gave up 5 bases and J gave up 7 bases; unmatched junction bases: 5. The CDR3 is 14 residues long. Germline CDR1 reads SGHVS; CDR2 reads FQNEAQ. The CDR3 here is CASSLLAGANEQFF. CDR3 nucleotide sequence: TGTGCCAGCAGCCTCCTAGCGGGGGCAAATGAGCAGTTCTTC.

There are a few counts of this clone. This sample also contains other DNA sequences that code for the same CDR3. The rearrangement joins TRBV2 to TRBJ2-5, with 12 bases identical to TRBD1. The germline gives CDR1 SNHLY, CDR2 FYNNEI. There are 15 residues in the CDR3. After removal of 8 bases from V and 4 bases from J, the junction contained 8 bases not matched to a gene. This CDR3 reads CASPRDRGRRETQYF. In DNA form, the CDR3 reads TGTGCCAGCCCGAGGGACAGGGGGCGCCGAGAGACCCAGTACTTC.

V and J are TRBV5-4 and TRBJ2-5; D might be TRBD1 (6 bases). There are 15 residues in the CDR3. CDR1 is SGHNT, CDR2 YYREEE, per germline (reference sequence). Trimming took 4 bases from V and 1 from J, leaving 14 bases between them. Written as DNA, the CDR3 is TGTGCCAGCAGCAAACCGGGACAAATCCAAGAGACCCAGTACTTC. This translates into CASSKPGQIQETQYF.

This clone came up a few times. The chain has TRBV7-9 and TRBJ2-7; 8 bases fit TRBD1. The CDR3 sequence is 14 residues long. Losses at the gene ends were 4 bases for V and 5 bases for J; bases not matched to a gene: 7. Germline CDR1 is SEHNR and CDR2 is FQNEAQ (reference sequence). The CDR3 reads CASSYDRGIDEQYF. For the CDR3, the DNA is TGTGCCAGCAGCTATGACAGGGGTATCGACGAGCAGTACTTC.

The CDR3 sequence: CASRGGQGGHEQYF. The CDR3 region has the DNA TGTGCCAGCAGGGGGGGACAGGGTGGCCACGAGCAGTACTTC. V gene TRBV6-5 combines with J gene TRBJ2-7, with 9 nucleotides matching TRBD1. The germline V gene encodes CDR1 MNHEY and CDR2 SVGAGI. CDR3 length: 14 residues. V was clipped by 6 bases and J by 5 bases; unmatched bases: 8.

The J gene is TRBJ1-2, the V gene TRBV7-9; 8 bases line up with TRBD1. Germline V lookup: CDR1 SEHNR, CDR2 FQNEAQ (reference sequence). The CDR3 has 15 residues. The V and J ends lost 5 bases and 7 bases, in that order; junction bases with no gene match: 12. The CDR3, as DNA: TGTGCCAGCAGCCCGGATGCGACAGGGGCTGGTGGCTACACCTTC. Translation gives CASSPDATGAGGYTF.

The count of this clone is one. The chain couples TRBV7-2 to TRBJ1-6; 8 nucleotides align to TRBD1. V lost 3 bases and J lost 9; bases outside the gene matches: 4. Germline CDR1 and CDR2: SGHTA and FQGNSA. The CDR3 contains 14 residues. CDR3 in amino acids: CASSFMDRASPLHF. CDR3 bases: TGTGCCAGCAGCTTTATGGACAGGGCTTCACCCCTCCACTTT.